The 15 T cell receptor beta chains given below trace back to one sample, sequenced in a study of T cell clonality in common variable immunodeficiency. Only in-frame clones appear in the TCRdb table, and some are missing; sequencing was by immunoSEQ multiplex PCR. The sample presents roughly 70,000 clones, none singletons. The sample was peripheral blood mononuclear cells. Every receptor here comes from a person between 18 and 75 years old in good health.

This clone was recorded many times. The CDR3 end lies 3 residues beyond the end of the read and is filled in from the germline J gene. This chain connects TRBV6-1 to TRBJ1-2; D unresolved. The CDR3 extends over 15 amino acids. Germline V gives CDR1 MNHNS, CDR2 SASEGT. The germline V and J ends were trimmed by 0 bases and 4 bases, with 12 bases remaining between them. CDR3 bases read: TGTGCCAGCAGTGAAGCCCCGGCCGGCGGCTATGGC. This codes for CASSEAPAGGYG. The entire CDR3 protein is CASSEAPAGGYGYTF.

This clone was picked up many times. The read comes to an end 3 residues before the CDR3 does, leaving the germline J gene to fill in the end. This chain links TRBV6-1 with TRBJ2-7; D assignment may be TRBD1 or TRBD2 (7 bases each). V gave up 0 bases and J gave up 4 bases, with 16 bases separating them. Germline V gene data show CDR1 as MNHNS and CDR2 as SASEGT. The CDR3 runs to 16 residues. CDR3 bases read: TGTGCCAGCAGTGAAGCGTGGCCAGGGGGAGGGTACGAG. This encodes CASSEAWPGGGYE. The complete CDR3 reads CASSEAWPGGGYEQYF.

This clone was found many times. The observed sequence ends 3 residues before the CDR3 terminus, with the missing tail filled in from the germline J gene. The rearrangement links TRBV11-2 to TRBJ2-5; maybe TRBD2 (5 bases). Trimming took 7 bases from V and 4 from J, leaving 19 bases between them. The CDR3 sequence is 15 residues long. CDR1 SGHAT and CDR2 FQNNGV come from the germline V gene. CDR3 DNA (partial): TGTGCCAGCACCGGGGTGGAGTATCCCCCAGAGACC. Residues: CASTGVEYPPET. The entire CDR3 protein is CASTGVEYPPETQYF. Based on the CDR3 plus reference TRBV11-2 and TRBJ2-5, the full variable domain is EAGVAQSPRYKIIEKRQSVAFWCNPISGHATLYWYQQILGQGPKLLIQFQNNGVVDDSQLPKDRFSAERLKGVDSTLKIQPAKLEDSAVYLCASTGVEYPPETQYFGPGTRLLVL.

This clone was counted ten times or more. The read ends 3 residues early relative to the CDR3; the germline J gene fills the gap. This sequence joins TRBV4-2 and TRBJ1-1; D is perhaps TRBD1 (6 bases). There are 16 residues in the CDR3. Trimming took off 4 bases at V and 1 base at J, with 16 bases between the two ends. Germline CDR1 LGHNA, CDR2 YNFKEQ. The sequenced part of the CDR3 DNA is TGTGCCAGCAGCCCCCGGGGGGGCCGGGGGAACACTGAA. Translated: CASSPRGGRGNTE. The complete CDR3 sequence is CASSPRGGRGNTEAFF.

Ten or more counts support this clone. The CDR3 end falls 3 residues outside the read, so it is completed with the germline J gene. The chain employs TRBV5-4 and TRBJ1-6; no clear D. The germline V and J ends were trimmed by 0 bases and 6 bases, with 10 bases remaining between them. CDR1 SGHNT and CDR2 YYREEE come from the germline V gene (reference sequence). The CDR3 totals 15 residues. The CDR3 DNA, read in part, is TGTGCCAGCAGCTTGGCGGGGATCAGTAATTCACCC. Amino acid sequence: CASSLAGISNSP. The complete CDR3 reads CASSLAGISNSPLHF. Full variable domain (missing parts from reference TRBV5-4 and TRBJ1-6): ETGVTQSPTHLIKTRGQQVTLRCSSQSGHNTVSWYQQALGQGPQFIFQYYREEENGRGNFPPRFSGLQFPNYSSELNVNALELDDSALYLCASSLAGISNSPLHFGNGTRLTVT.

This clone showed up many times. Read coverage stops 3 residues before the CDR3 terminus; the germline J gene supplies the remainder. J is TRBJ2-7 and V is TRBV19, with a possible D match to TRBD2 (5 bases). The CDR3 is 17 residues long. V lost 4 bases, J lost 2 bases, and 21 bases lay in between. Germline CDR1 and CDR2: LNHDA and SQIVND (reference sequence). The CDR3 region is CASSTRHKDSVPYEQYF. CDR3 DNA, as far as it was read: TGTGCCAGTAGTACTCGCCACAAGGACTCGGTCCCCTACGAG. The variable domain in full, completed from reference TRBV19 and TRBJ2-7, reads DGGITQSPKYLFRKEGQNVTLSCEQNLNHDAMYWYRQDPGQGLRLIYYSQIVNDFQKGDIAEGYSVSREKKESFPLTVTSAQKNPTAFYLCASSTRHKDSVPYEQYFGPGTRLTVT.

This clone was seen at least ten times. The read gets to within 3 residues of the CDR3 end, and the germline J gene fills in the rest. The chain uses TRBV20-1 and TRBJ2-1, with D maybe TRBD2 (7 bases). The CDR3 has 14 residues. CDR1 is DFQATT, CDR2 SNEGSKA, per germline (reference sequence). Trimming removed 5 bases from V and 6 bases from J, with 17 bases in between. CDR3 sequence: CSAPGGRYRNEQFF. The DNA read from the CDR3 is TGCAGTGCTCCCGGGGGGCGGTATCGCAATGAG.

This clone showed up many times. Read data end 3 residues before the CDR3 end; the end is taken from the germline J gene. The chain combines TRBV6-4 with TRBJ2-3, with 8 nucleotides matching TRBD2. Germline V CDR1 and CDR2: MRHNA, SNTAGT. This CDR3 region has 15 residues. The junction had 3 bases not matched to a gene; V was cut back by 2 bases and J by 2 bases. The CDR3 is CASSDRAGVTDTQYF. CDR3 DNA (partial): TGTGCCAGCAGTGACAGAGCGGGGGTCACAGATACG.

In this sample, this clone turned up many times. With the read ending 3 residues before the CDR3 end, the germline J gene is used to fill in that end. This sequence joins TRBV6-1 and TRBJ1-1; possible D gene TRBD1, 5 bases. The CDR3 totals 13 residues. The ends were cut back, 4 bases at V and 4 bases at J, with 10 bases in the middle. The V gene's germline CDR1 is MNHNS and CDR2 SASEGT. The CDR3 loop reads CASSVGASTEAFF. CDR3 DNA, as far as it was read: TGTGCCAGCAGTGTAGGGGCTTCCACTGAA.

This clone was seen repeatedly, ten times or more. The read finishes 3 residues shy of the CDR3 end, and the germline J gene is used to complete it. The chain employs TRBV3-1 (or the pseudogene TRBV3-2) and TRBJ2-7; no firm D call. CDR3 length equals 12 residues. From germline, CDR1 is LGHDT and CDR2 YNNKEL (reference sequence). V gave up 3 bases and J gave up 2 bases, with 5 bases separating them. This CDR3 is CASSHLPYEQYF. Partial CDR3 DNA: TGTGCCAGCAGCCACCTTCCCTACGAG.

Many counts were recorded for this clone. The sequenced part of the CDR3 DNA is TGCAGTGCCTACCGGACAGGGGGCAACGAG. Encoded protein: CSAYRTGGNE. The entire CDR3 protein is CSAYRTGGNEQYF. The chain links TRBV20-1 to TRBJ2-7; TRBD1 matches at 11 bases. The missing CDR3 end, 3 residues past where the read stops, is filled in from the germline J gene. The CDR3 spans 13 residues. J was trimmed by 5 bases and V by 6 bases; bases with no gene match: 6. The V gene's germline CDR1 is DFQATT and CDR2 SNEGSKA (reference sequence).

Ten or more counts support this clone. Coverage ceases 3 residues before the CDR3 finishes, and the germline J gene fills in the end. The chain recombines TRBV30 with TRBJ1-2; possibly TRBD1 for D (5 bases). Germline V gene data show CDR1 as GTSNPN and CDR2 as SVGIG (reference sequence). V dropped 8 bases and J dropped 4 bases, with 17 bases sitting between them. This CDR3 region has 13 residues. CDR3 loop: CAGVRDFIYGYTF. CDR3 DNA (partial): TGTGCCGGGGTCCGGGACTTCATCTATGGC.

This clone was found many times. The read finishes 3 residues shy of the CDR3 end, and the germline J gene is used to complete it. The rearrangement joins TRBV7-2 to TRBJ1-6; no reliable D call. Germline V gene lookup returns CDR1 SGHTA and CDR2 FQGNSA. The V end lost 5 bases, the J end lost 7 bases, and 15 bases lay between the germline ends. The CDR3 totals 15 residues. This chain's CDR3 is CASSRLGRWNSPLHF. The CDR3 bases that were read are TGTGCCAGCAGCCGCCTTGGCCGATGGAATTCACCC.

This clone was picked up many times. The missing CDR3 end, 3 residues past where the read stops, is filled in from the germline J gene. The chain couples TRBV27 to TRBJ2-1, with 8 bases that match TRBD1. CDR1 MNHEY and CDR2 SMNVEV come from the germline V gene (reference sequence). Unmatched junction bases numbered 7, after V lost 3 bases and J lost 6 bases. This CDR3 region has 15 residues. The CDR3 loop is CASSFQGAFSNEQFF. The sequenced CDR3 bases are TGTGCCAGCAGTTTCCAGGGGGCTTTTTCCAATGAG.

This clone was counted many times. The CDR3 end is not reached by the read, which stops 3 residues before it; the germline J gene fills it in. J is TRBJ1-1 and V is TRBV5-5; tentatively, D is TRBD1 (6 bases). Germline CDR1 SGHKS, CDR2 YYEKEE (reference sequence). Trimming took 1 base from V and 0 from J, leaving 10 bases between them. The CDR3 consists of 15 residues. CDR3 DNA, as far as it was read: TGTGCCAGCAGCTTGCCTTCAGGGGTGAACACTGAA. Translating gives CASSLPSGVNTE. The whole CDR3 reads CASSLPSGVNTEAFF.